A selection of T cell receptor beta chains follows, all from one sample in a study of response to subunit inactivated influenza vaccine. TCRdb reprocessed the RT-PCR reads with MiXCR, giving one entry per CDR3 protein. Found here are around 530,000 distinct CDR3 sequences, approximately 10% of them singletons; the top ten hold 9.5% to 13%. The sample was PBMCs from blood, taken on the day of vaccination. Source of these receptors: a man aged 45-65 years who received an inactivated influenza vaccine. The CDR3 runs from the conserved cysteine through the conserved F or W. Fields, in order: CDR3 DNA, CDR3 protein, clone size, D gene, V gene, J gene, CDR3 length. D genes are given only for firm matches. Part of the rows lack a size; the others show once, few, many or a class for expanded clones.

TGCGCCAGCAGCCAAGATCAGGCAGGGGACACTGAAGCTTTCTTT	CASSQDQAGDTEAFF	.	.	TRBV4-3	TRBJ1-1	15
TGTGCCAGCACCCAGGGCCCCCAGGAGAACTACACCTTC	CASTQGPQENYTF	.	.	TRBV6-6	TRBJ1-2	13
TGCGCCAGCAGCCAAGAAGGGGGGCATCGTGAAAAACTGTTTTTT	CASSQEGGHREKLFF	many	.	TRBV4-3	TRBJ1-4	15
TGTGCCAGCTCACCCCCGGGAGGCGGACCGCAGTATTTT	CASSPPGGGPQYF	.	TRBD2	TRBV18	TRBJ2-3	13
TGTGCCAGCAGCTTAGGCACAGGTCTTGGTACAGATACGCAGTATTTT	CASSLGTGLGTDTQYF	.	.	TRBV7-9	TRBJ2-3	16
TGTGCCAGCAGCTTAGGAGGACTAGCGGGGTTCACAGATACGCAGTATTTT	CASSLGGLAGFTDTQYF	few	TRBD2	TRBV7-9	TRBJ2-3	17
TGCGCCAGCTCAGTACCCGGGGAGCTGTTTTTT	CASSVPGELFF	many	.	TRBV5-1	TRBJ2-2	11
TGTGCCAGCAGCTTAGCCCGACTAGCGGGAGGTCGCAATGAGCAGTTCTTC	CASSLARLAGGRNEQFF	.	TRBD2	TRBV7-2	TRBJ2-1	17
TGCAGCGTTGTAAGGGGTTCAGCGAACACCGGGGAGCTGTTTTTT	CSVVRGSANTGELFF	.	.	TRBV29-1	TRBJ2-2	15
TGTGCCAGCAGCTTAGTTTCTAGCGAGAAGGGCGAGCAGTACTTC	CASSLVSSEKGEQYF	.	.	TRBV7-9	TRBJ2-7	15
TGTGCCAGCAGCCCCGGAATGGAGGAGAACACTGAAGCTTTCTTT	CASSPGMEENTEAFF	.	.	TRBV12-3/TRBV12-4	TRBJ1-1	15
TGTGCCAGCAGTGCGAAAGAGACCCAGTACTTC	CASSAKETQYF	many	.	TRBV12-3/TRBV12-4	TRBJ2-5	11
TGTGCCAGCAGTCGCCCCGTTACTAGCGGAGCTTACAATGAGCAGTTCTTC	CASSRPVTSGAYNEQFF	few	TRBD2	TRBV6-2/TRBV6-3	TRBJ2-1	17
TGTGCCAGCAGTCCATGGGGGGCCACCGGGGAGCTGTTTTTT	CASSPWGATGELFF	few	.	TRBV12-3/TRBV12-4	TRBJ2-2	14
TGTGCCAGCAGAAGACAGGGCCCAAGTCCCCAGCATTTT	CASRRQGPSPQHF	many	TRBD1	TRBV28	TRBJ1-5	13
TGTGCCAGCAGCTCCTGGACAGGGACCGGGGAGCTGTTTTTT	CASSSWTGTGELFF	.	TRBD1	TRBV6-1	TRBJ2-2	14
TGTGCCAGCAGTTTTAGGGGGGCCAGGCTGAACACTGAAGCTTTCTTT	CASSFRGARLNTEAFF	.	.	TRBV12-3/TRBV12-4	TRBJ1-1	16
TGCAGTGCCCCCGGACAGAACACCGGGGAGCTGTTTTTT	CSAPGQNTGELFF	many	.	TRBV20-1	TRBJ2-2	13
TGCAGTGCCCTATCAGGGGAAATCTCGTTTGAGCAGTTCTTC	CSALSGEISFEQFF	few	.	TRBV20-1	TRBJ2-1	14
TGCGCCAGCAGCTTGTTTGGTCACGAGCAGTACTTC	CASSLFGHEQYF	many	.	TRBV5-1	TRBJ2-7	12
TGTGCCAGCAGCTTCACAGGGGGCATCTATGGCTACACCTTC	CASSFTGGIYGYTF	few	TRBD1	TRBV13	TRBJ1-2	14
TGCGCCAGCAGCATCAACCCGGACGGATCCTACGAGCAGTACTTC	CASSINPDGSYEQYF	few	.	TRBV5-1	TRBJ2-7	15
TGTGCCAGCAGACCCCCACGGGGCCGTAGCAATCAGCCCCAGCATTTT	CASRPPRGRSNQPQHF	.	.	TRBV6-2/TRBV6-3	TRBJ1-5	16
TGCAGCGTCGAAGTGGTAAAGACAGGGGCATCAGATACGCAGTATTTT	CSVEVVKTGASDTQYF	many	TRBD1	TRBV29-1	TRBJ2-3	16
TGTGCCAGCACCTCTAGACAGGGGGGAAACTATGGCTACACCTTC	CASTSRQGGNYGYTF	few	TRBD1	TRBV12-3/TRBV12-4	TRBJ1-2	15
TGTGCCAGCAGCTCGGGACAGGCAGTAACCGGGGAGCTGTTTTTT	CASSSGQAVTGELFF	many	TRBD1	TRBV5-6	TRBJ2-2	15
TGTGCCAGCAGTCATAGGGAAAAAAACATTCAGTACTTC	CASSHREKNIQYF	.	.	TRBV7-2	TRBJ2-4	13
TGTGCCAGCAGCTTGGTCTACAAGCGCGATGAGCAGTTCTTC	CASSLVYKRDEQFF	many	.	TRBV5-6	TRBJ2-1	14
TGTGCCAGCAGTTACCCTGTAGCGGGAGGAGTTATACGGGAGCAGTTCTTC	CASSYPVAGGVIREQFF	few	TRBD2	TRBV6-2/TRBV6-3	TRBJ2-1	17
TGCGCCAGCAGCCAAGATACATACACAGATACGCAGTATTTT	CASSQDTYTDTQYF	.	.	TRBV4-3	TRBJ2-3	14
TGTGCCAGCAGTGACCCGCTCCCCCGAAATGAAAAACTGTTTTTT	CASSDPLPRNEKLFF	.	.	TRBV2	TRBJ1-4	15
TGTGCCAGCAGCCAGGGTAGCGGGAATAATGAGCAGTTCTTC	CASSQGSGNNEQFF	many	TRBD2	TRBV3-1	TRBJ2-1	14
TGTGCCAGCAGTTTTCGGAAAGAGACCCAGTACTTC	CASSFRKETQYF	few	.	TRBV12-3/TRBV12-4	TRBJ2-5	12
TGCAGTACAAAAGTGGGGACGGTCAATGAGCAGTTCTTC	CSTKVGTVNEQFF	.	.	TRBV20-1	TRBJ2-1	13
TGTGCCAGTAGTATCCAACGAGTCTGGAGCAATGAGCAGTTCTTC	CASSIQRVWSNEQFF	few	.	TRBV19	TRBJ2-1	15
TGTGCCAGCAGCCGTCTGGATGAGCAGTTCTTC	CASSRLDEQFF	.	.	TRBV3-1	TRBJ2-1	11
TGTGCCAGCAGTCCCCAGGGGCGGGGCATTCAGTACTTC	CASSPQGRGIQYF	few	.	TRBV7-2	TRBJ2-4	13
TGTGCCATCACCGCGGACAGAAATTCACCCCTCCACTTT	CAITADRNSPLHF	.	.	TRBV10-3	TRBJ1-6	13
TGCAGCGTTGCCCCTGACAGCCAAGCCTACAATGAGCAGTTCTTC	CSVAPDSQAYNEQFF	.	.	TRBV29-1	TRBJ2-1	15
TGCGCCAGCAGCCAATACTCAGGGGTCAGAGAAAAACTGTTTTTT	CASSQYSGVREKLFF	.	.	TRBV4-3	TRBJ1-4	15
TGCGCCAGCAGCTTGGTAGCTAGCGGTGTCTCCTACAATGAGCAGTTCTTC	CASSLVASGVSYNEQFF	.	TRBD2	TRBV5-1	TRBJ2-1	17
TGTGCCAGCTCACCACCGTCCGGGGCGAGCACCGGGGAGCTGTTTTTT	CASSPPSGASTGELFF	many	.	TRBV18	TRBJ2-2	16
TGCAGTGCTAGATCCGCGGGGGCATACAATGAGCAGTTCTTC	CSARSAGAYNEQFF	few	.	TRBV20-1	TRBJ2-1	14
TGCGCCAGCAGCTTGACTAGCGGGAGGGAGACCCAGTACTTC	CASSLTSGRETQYF	.	TRBD2	TRBV5-1	TRBJ2-5	14
TGCAGCGTTTTAGGGGGGGGCTACGAGCAGTACTTC	CSVLGGGYEQYF	many	.	TRBV29-1	TRBJ2-7	12
TGTGCCAGCAGCTTGAGGACTAGCGGGAGATTTGATACGCAGTATTTT	CASSLRTSGRFDTQYF	few	TRBD2	TRBV5-6	TRBJ2-3	16
TGTGCCAGCAGTGACCGGACGGGGGGGCTTTTCGACAATGAGCAGTTCTTC	CASSDRTGGLFDNEQFF	few	TRBD2	TRBV2	TRBJ2-1	17
TGTGCCAGCAGTTATCTTCTCCCGGGCAATGAGCAGTTCTTC	CASSYLLPGNEQFF	many	.	TRBV6-2/TRBV6-3	TRBJ2-1	14
TGTGCCAGCAGCGCCGACGGGGCTACTTCAGATACGCAGTATTTT	CASSADGATSDTQYF	few	.	TRBV9	TRBJ2-3	15
TGTGCCAGCAGTGAATATAAGGCGGCGCCCGGCTACACCTTC	CASSEYKAAPGYTF	.	.	TRBV2	TRBJ1-2	14
TGTGCCATCAGTGGCCTACAGGGTATGGACGAGCAGTACTTC	CAISGLQGMDEQYF	few	.	TRBV10-3	TRBJ2-7	14
TGCAGTGCTAGAGGAACTAGCGGGGCGTCCTACGAGCAGTACTTC	CSARGTSGASYEQYF	few	TRBD2	TRBV20-1	TRBJ2-7	15
TGTGCCAGCAGCCTAGACAGGGAATTTGACGAGCAGTACTTC	CASSLDREFDEQYF	.	TRBD1	TRBV12-3/TRBV12-4	TRBJ2-7	14
TGTGCCAGCAGTCCACGGGGGGGGGCCGTCACAGATACGCAGTATTTT	CASSPRGGAVTDTQYF	.	TRBD2	TRBV12-3/TRBV12-4	TRBJ2-3	16
TGTGCCAGCAGTTGGCTAGCGGACAATGAGCAGTTCTTC	CASSWLADNEQFF	many	TRBD2	TRBV28	TRBJ2-1	13